The T cell receptor (beta chain) described here comes from a study of early T cells in non-severe SARS-CoV-2 infection. Study background: The chains were unpaired, and the sequenced material was bulk RNA from unsorted whole blood.

J lost 1 base, V lost 4 bases, and 2 bases had no gene match. This CDR3 is built from 15 residues. Germline V gives CDR1 MDHEN, CDR2 SYDVKM. Separate cDNA molecules each had unique molecular identifiers attached to them. TCRdb processed the 5' RACE reads anew with MiXCR; each CDR3 protein has one entry. The sample includes approximately 30,000 distinct CDR3 sequences, roughly 5.7% of them seen just once. The rearrangement links TRBV28 to TRBJ2-1; 9 bases agree with TRBD2. Specimen: whole blood. The sequence came from an adult who was a healthcare worker with PCR-confirmed SARS-CoV-2 infection or an uninfected control (not recorded which). The CDR3 loop reads CASSSSGTSYNEQFF. CDR3 nucleotide sequence: TGTGCCAGCAGTTCTAGCGGGACGTCCTACAATGAGCAGTTCTTC.